The present T cell receptor (beta chain) was sequenced within a study of response to subunit inactivated influenza vaccine. There are a few counts of this clonotype. Antigen unknown. The germline V gene encodes CDR1 MNHNS and CDR2 SASEGT. V lost 6 bases, J lost 8 bases, and 10 bases stayed unmatched. The CDR3 loop spans 14 amino acids. Findings of the study overall: Authors suggested seasonal influenza vaccinations each recruit few new T cells.

TCRdb re-analysed the RT-PCR reads in MiXCR, keeping a single row per CDR3 protein. The data hold approximately 700,000 distinct CDR3 sequences, with around 13% observed a single time. The clonotype originates from a man aged 50 to 59 who received an inactivated influenza vaccine. V gene TRBV6-1 combines with J gene TRBJ1-2; TRBD1 matches at 9 bases. The source was PBMCs from blood, collected 14 to 15 days before vaccination. CDR3 in amino acids: CASRGRDREMGYTF. The CDR3 DNA is TGTGCCAGCAGAGGCCGGGACAGGGAAATGGGCTACACCTTC.